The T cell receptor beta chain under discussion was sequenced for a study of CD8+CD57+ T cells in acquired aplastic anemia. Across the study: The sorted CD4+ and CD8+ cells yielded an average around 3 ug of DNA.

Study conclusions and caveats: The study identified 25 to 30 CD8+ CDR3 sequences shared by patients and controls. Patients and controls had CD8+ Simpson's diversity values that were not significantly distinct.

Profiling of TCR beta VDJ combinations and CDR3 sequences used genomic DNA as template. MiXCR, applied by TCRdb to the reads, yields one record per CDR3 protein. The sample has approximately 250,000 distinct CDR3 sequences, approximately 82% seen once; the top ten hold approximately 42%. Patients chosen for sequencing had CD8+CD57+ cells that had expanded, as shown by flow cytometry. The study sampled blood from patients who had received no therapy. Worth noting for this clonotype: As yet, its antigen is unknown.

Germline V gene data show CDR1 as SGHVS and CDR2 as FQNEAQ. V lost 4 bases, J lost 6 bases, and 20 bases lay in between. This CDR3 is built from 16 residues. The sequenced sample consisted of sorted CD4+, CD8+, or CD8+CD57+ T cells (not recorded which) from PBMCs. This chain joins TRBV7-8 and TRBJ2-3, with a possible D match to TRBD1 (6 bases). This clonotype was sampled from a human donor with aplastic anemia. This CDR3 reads CASSSRGEALTDTQYF. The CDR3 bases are TGTGCCAGCAGCTCCAGGGGAGAGGCCCTTACGGATACGCAGTATTTT.